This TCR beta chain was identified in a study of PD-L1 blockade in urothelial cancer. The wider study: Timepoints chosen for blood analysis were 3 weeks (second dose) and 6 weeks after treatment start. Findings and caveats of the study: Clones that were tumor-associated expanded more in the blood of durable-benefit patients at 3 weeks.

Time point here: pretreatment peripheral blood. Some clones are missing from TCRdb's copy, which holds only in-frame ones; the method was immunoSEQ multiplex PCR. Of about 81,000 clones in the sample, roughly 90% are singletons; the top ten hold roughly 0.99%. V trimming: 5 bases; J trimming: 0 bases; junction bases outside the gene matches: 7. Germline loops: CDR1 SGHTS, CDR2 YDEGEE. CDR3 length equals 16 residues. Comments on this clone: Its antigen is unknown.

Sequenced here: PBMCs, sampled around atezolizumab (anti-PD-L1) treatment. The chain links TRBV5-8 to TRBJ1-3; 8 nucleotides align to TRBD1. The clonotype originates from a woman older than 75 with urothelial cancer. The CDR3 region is CASRKRQGYSGNTIYF. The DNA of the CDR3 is TGTGCCAGCAGGAAAAGACAGGGGTACTCTGGAAACACCATATATTTT.